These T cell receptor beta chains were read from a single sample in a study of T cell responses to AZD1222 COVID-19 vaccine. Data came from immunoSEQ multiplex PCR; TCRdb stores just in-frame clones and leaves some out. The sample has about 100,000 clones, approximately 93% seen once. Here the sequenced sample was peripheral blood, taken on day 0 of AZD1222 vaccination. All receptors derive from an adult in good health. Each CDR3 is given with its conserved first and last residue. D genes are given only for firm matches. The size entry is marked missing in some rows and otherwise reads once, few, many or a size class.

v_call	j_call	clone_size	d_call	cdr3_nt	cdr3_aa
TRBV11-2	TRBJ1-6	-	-	TGTGCCAGCAGCAGGACGGGACATTCTAATTCACCCCTCCACTTT	CASSRTGHSNSPLHF
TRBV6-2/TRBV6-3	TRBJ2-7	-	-	TGTGCCAGCAGCCGTACTACAAGCCGGGGGTCCTACGAGCAGTACTTC	CASSRTTSRGSYEQYF
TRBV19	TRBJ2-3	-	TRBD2	TGTGCCAGTACGAGGCTAGCGGCGCAGAGGGATACGCAGTATTTT	CASTRLAAQRDTQYF
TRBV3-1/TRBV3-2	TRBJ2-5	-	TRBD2	TGTGCCAGCAGCCAAGATGGACTAGCGGGACGTGAGCAGACCCAGTACTTC	CASSQDGLAGREQTQYF
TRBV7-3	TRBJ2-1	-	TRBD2	TGTGCCAGCAGCTTAACTGTTAGCGGGAGTGGTGAGCAGTTCTTC	CASSLTVSGSGEQFF
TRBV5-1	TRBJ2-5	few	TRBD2	TGCGCCAGCAGCCCAAGTTCGGGAGGGTGGGAGACCCAGTACTTC	CASSPSSGGWETQYF
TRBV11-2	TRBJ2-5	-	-	TGTGCCAGCAGCTCGATTCCAGGGACCCAGTACTTC	CASSSIPGTQYF
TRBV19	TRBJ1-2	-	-	TGTGCCAGTAGTATAGAGAGGCTTTCCTATGGCTACACCTTC	CASSIERLSYGYTF
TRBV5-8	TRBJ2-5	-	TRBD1	TGTGCCAGCAGCTCCACCGGGACAGGGGTCCAAGAGACCCAGTACTTC	CASSSTGTGVQETQYF
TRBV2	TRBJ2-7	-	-	TGTGCCAGCAGAAACAGGGATGTCTCCTACGAGCAGTACTTC	CASRNRDVSYEQYF
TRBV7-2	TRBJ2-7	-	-	TGTGCCAGCAGCATCGATCCCTTATTATCCTACGAGCAGTACTTC	CASSIDPLLSYEQYF
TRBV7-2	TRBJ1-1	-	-	TGTGCCAGCAGCTTATCAGGACGGAACACTGAAGCTTTCTTT	CASSLSGRNTEAFF
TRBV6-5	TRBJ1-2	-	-	TGTGCCAGCAGTTCGCTCAGGGCACAGGGCTACACCTTC	CASSSLRAQGYTF
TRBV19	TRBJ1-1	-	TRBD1	TGTGCCAGTAGTTTTGACAGGGGGAATACTGAAGCTTTCTTT	CASSFDRGNTEAFF
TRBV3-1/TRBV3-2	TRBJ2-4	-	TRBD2	TGTGCCAGCAGCCAAGAAGGGAGTAGCGGGTATGCTTATAACATTCAGTACTTC	CASSQEGSSGYAYNIQYF
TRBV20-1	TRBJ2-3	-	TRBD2	TGCAGTGCTAGTCGTCGCGGACGCCGAATAGCGGGAGCGGGATCGCAGTATTTT	CSASRRGRRIAGAGSQYF
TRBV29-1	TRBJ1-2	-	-	TGCAGCGTTGAAGAGGTGGGACAAGGCGGCTATGGCTACACCTTC	CSVEEVGQGGYGYTF
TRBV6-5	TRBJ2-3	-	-	TGTGCCAGCAGTTACGATAGGGCAGATACGCAGTATTTT	CASSYDRADTQYF
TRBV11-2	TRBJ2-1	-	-	TGTGCCAGCAGCTTAGTCGGGAGTAGGTACAATGAGCAGTTCTTC	CASSLVGSRYNEQFF
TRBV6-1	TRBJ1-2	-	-	TGTGCCAGCAGTGAAGTACAGGGAAGTGGCTACACCTTC	CASSEVQGSGYTF
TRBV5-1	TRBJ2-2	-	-	TGCGCCAGCAGCTTCGGGGGAGGTATCACCGGGGAGCTGTTTTTT	CASSFGGGITGELFF
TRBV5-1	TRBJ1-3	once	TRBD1	TGCGCCAGCAGCTGGACAGGGGTATCCGGAAACACCATATATTTT	CASSWTGVSGNTIYF
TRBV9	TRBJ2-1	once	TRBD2	TGTGCCAGCGGGGTAGCGGGAAGCACCTACAATGAGCAGTTCTTC	CASGVAGSTYNEQFF
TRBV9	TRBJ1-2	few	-	TGTGCCAGCAGCGTAGGTCCGGGAGAGGGGTATGGCTACACCTTC	CASSVGPGEGYGYTF
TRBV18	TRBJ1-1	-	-	TGTGCCAGCTCATCAGACAGGAGAGGCACTGAAGCTTTCTTT	CASSSDRRGTEAFF
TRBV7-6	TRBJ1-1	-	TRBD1	TGTGCCAGCAGCTCCGGGACAGGGAACACTGAAGCTTTCTTT	CASSSGTGNTEAFF
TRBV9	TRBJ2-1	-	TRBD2	TGTGCCAGCAGTAAGCGGGAGTCCTACAATGAGCAGTTCTTC	CASSKRESYNEQFF
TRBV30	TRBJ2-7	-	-	TGTGCCTGGAATCACGGACAATCCTACGAGCAGTACTTC	CAWNHGQSYEQYF
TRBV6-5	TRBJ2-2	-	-	TGTGCCAGCCGGAGTGGGGCCGGGGAGCTGTTTTTT	CASRSGAGELFF
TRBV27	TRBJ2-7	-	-	TGTGCCAGCAGTTCCATCGGGGCCGACTACGAGCAGTACTTC	CASSSIGADYEQYF
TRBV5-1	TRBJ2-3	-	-	TGCGCCAGCAGCTTCGGAAGAGGGAAGGGAGCAGATACGCAGTATTTT	CASSFGRGKGADTQYF
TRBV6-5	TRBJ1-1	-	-	TGTGCCAGCATTCGAATCGGGTTTAACGCTGAAGCTTTCTTT	CASIRIGFNAEAFF
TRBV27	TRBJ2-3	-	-	TGTGCCAGCAAGAGCATTAGCACAGATACGCAGTATTTT	CASKSISTDTQYF
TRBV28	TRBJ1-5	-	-	TGTGCCAGCAGTTTTAACCAGCCCCAGCATTTT	CASSFNQPQHF
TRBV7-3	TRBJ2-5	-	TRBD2	TGTGCCAGCAGCCGGACTAGTCAAGAGACCCAGTACTTC	CASSRTSQETQYF
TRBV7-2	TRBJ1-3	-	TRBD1	TGTGCCAGCAGCTTAGGGGGGCAGGGGGCGATAAACACCATATATTTT	CASSLGGQGAINTIYF
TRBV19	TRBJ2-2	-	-	TGTGCCAGTAGTATACGGTTTAGCGGAGTGAACACCGGGGAGCTGTTTTTT	CASSIRFSGVNTGELFF
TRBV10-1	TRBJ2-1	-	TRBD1	TGCGCCAGCAGTGAGGACAGGGGGCTGATGGGTGAGCAGTTCTTC	CASSEDRGLMGEQFF
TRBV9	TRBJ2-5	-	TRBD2	TGTGCCAGCAGCCCAGGGACTAGCGACCTACAAGAGACCCAGTACTTC	CASSPGTSDLQETQYF
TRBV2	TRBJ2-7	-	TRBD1	TGTGCCAGCAGAGTGGTAACCGGGACAGAAAAGTTC	CASRVVTGTEKF
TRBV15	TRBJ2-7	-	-	TGTGCCACCAGCAGAGTCGACTGGAGGGCGTCCTACGAGCAGTACTTC	CATSRVDWRASYEQYF
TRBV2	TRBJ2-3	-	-	TGTGCCAGTAGGGCGGTCACAGATACGCAGTATTTT	CASRAVTDTQYF
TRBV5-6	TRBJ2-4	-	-	TGTGCCAGCAGCCAGGTCGGGGGAGCCAAAAACATTCAGTACTTC	CASSQVGGAKNIQYF
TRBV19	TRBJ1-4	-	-	TGTGCCAGTAGTTTGGAGTTGCGGGAAAAACTGTTTTTT	CASSLELREKLFF
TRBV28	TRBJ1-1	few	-	TGTGCCAGCAGTTTTTCCCCTGGTTCAGCTTTCTTT	CASSFSPGSAFF
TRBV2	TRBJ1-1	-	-	TGTGCCAGCAGATCTGGTGCGAACACTGAAGCTTTCTTT	CASRSGANTEAFF